Each of the 32 T cell receptor beta chains below was sequenced from the same sample in a study of OX40 agonist ivuxolimab in advanced cancers. Clones were read by immunoSEQ multiplex PCR, and TCRdb kept only the in-frame ones, dropping some. The sample includes some 50,000 clones, around 87% of them seen just once. This material consisted of CD4+ or CD8+ T cells sorted from blood, taken in a trial of the OX40 agonist ivuxolimab. These receptors were taken from an adult with an advanced solid tumor such as melanoma, head and neck, liver or kidney cancer.

The chain recombines TRBV15 with TRBJ2-5; a weak D match, TRBD2 (6 bases). The V end was cut by 0 bases, the J end by 1 base, with 9 bases between. This CDR3 has 15 residues. CDR1 and CDR2 from the germline V gene are LNHNV and YYDKDF (reference sequence). CDR3 sequence reads: CATSRDGGSQETQYF. CDR3 DNA: TGTGCCACCAGCAGAGATGGAGGGTCCCAAGAGACCCAGTACTTC.

The rearrangement uses TRBV5-4 and TRBJ2-4; D tentatively reads TRBD1 or TRBD2 (6 bases each). The CDR3 runs 14 residues. Trimming stripped 2 bases from V and 7 bases from J, with 13 bases between. Germline assignment: CDR1 SGHNT and CDR2 YYREEE (reference sequence). Written as DNA, the CDR3 is TGTGCCAGCAGCTTAGGGGGGCGTGGGAACATTCAGTACTTC. As protein: CASSLGGRGNIQYF.

V gene TRBV5-1 combines with J gene TRBJ1-3; maybe TRBD1 (5 bases). CDR3 length: 16 residues. V was shortened by 0 bases and J by 0 bases, with 10 bases between the two germline ends. Germline V gene lookup returns CDR1 SGHRS and CDR2 YFSETQ. In DNA form, the CDR3 reads TGCGCCAGCAGCTTGGGGACGGGGGGCTCTGGAAACACCATATATTTT. Its translation is CASSLGTGGSGNTIYF.

This clone was found once. The chain uses TRBV18 and TRBJ1-2; 10 bases are a match to TRBD1. V shed 4 bases and J 2 bases; nucleotides not matched to a gene: 4. In germline, CDR1 is KGHSH, CDR2 LQKENI. This CDR3 contains 15 residues. This chain's CDR3 is CASSLPGQGNYGYTF. CDR3 bases: TGTGCCAGCTCACTCCCGGGACAGGGGAACTATGGCTACACCTTC. Looking up the rest from reference TRBV18 and TRBJ1-2 gives the full variable domain: NAGVMQNPRHLVRRRGQEARLRCSPMKGHSHVYWYRQLPEEGLKFMVYLQKENIIDESGMPKERFSAEFPKEGPSILRIQQVVRGDSAAYFCASSLPGQGNYGYTFGSGTRLTVV.

The J gene is TRBJ1-6, the V gene TRBV5-1, with D possibly matching TRBD1 (5 bases). The CDR3 covers 15 residues. Germline CDR1 reads SGHRS; CDR2 reads YFSETQ. With 4 bases removed from V and 7 bases from J, the gap between germline ends came to 15 bases. The DNA of the CDR3 is TGCGCCAGCAGCGCCGGGGCCGGGCACAATTCACCCCTCCACTTT. It specifies CASSAGAGHNSPLHF. The full variable domain, its missing parts supplied by reference TRBV5-1 and TRBJ1-6, is KAGVTQTPRYLIKTRGQQVTLSCSPISGHRSVSWYQQTPGQGLQFLFEYFSETQRNKGNFPGRFSGRQFSNSRSEMNVSTLELGDSALYLCASSAGAGHNSPLHFGNGTRLTVT.

J is TRBJ2-3 and V is TRBV6-6, with D perhaps matching TRBD1 (6 bases). The germline CDR1 and CDR2 sequences are MNHNY and SVGAGI (reference sequence). The CDR3 totals 14 residues. The germline V and J ends were trimmed by 10 bases and 1 base, with 15 bases remaining between them. CDR3 DNA: TGTGCCACAAAGGGGGAACGGGGCACAGATACGCAGTATTTT. Translated: CATKGERGTDTQYF.

The chain couples TRBV30 to TRBJ1-2, with unresolved D. Looked up from germline, CDR1 is GTSNPN and CDR2 is SVGIG (reference sequence). Trimming took 2 bases from V and 4 from J, leaving 8 bases between them. The CDR3 runs to 12 residues. CDR3 nucleotides: TGTGCCTGGAGTTTCGGTAGCTATGGCTACACCTTC. Translation gives CAWSFGSYGYTF.

In this sample, this clone turned up once. The rearrangement links TRBV18 to TRBJ2-3; 12 nucleotides align to TRBD2. CDR3 length equals 16 residues. CDR1 and CDR2 (germline): KGHSH, LQKENI. After removal of 2 bases from V and 4 bases from J, the junction contained 4 bases not matched to a gene. This chain's CDR3 is CASSPASGRAADTQYF. The CDR3 DNA reads as TGTGCCAGCTCACCAGCTAGCGGGAGGGCCGCAGATACGCAGTATTTT.

The CDR3, as DNA: TGCAGCGTTCGGGACCGAAACTCAATGGAGACCCAGTACTTC. This encodes CSVRDRNSMETQYF. The rearrangement joins TRBV29-1 to TRBJ2-5; D possibly matches TRBD1 or TRBD2 (5 bases each). V lost 5 bases and J 5 bases, leaving 18 bases between the germline ends. The CDR3 has 14 amino acids. In germline, CDR1 is SQVTM, CDR2 ANQGSEA.

V usage is TRBV13 and J usage is TRBJ1-2, with D perhaps matching TRBD1 (5 bases). The germline gives CDR1 PRHDT, CDR2 FYEKMQ (reference sequence). The CDR3 covers 17 residues. V shed 5 bases and J shed 0 bases, with 19 bases lying between them. The CDR3, as DNA: TGTGCCAGCAGCCCAAAGACAGCTACTTTCCCTAACTATGGCTACACCTTC. Translation gives CASSPKTATFPNYGYTF.

The chain carries TRBV5-1 and TRBJ2-1; D might be TRBD1 or TRBD2, each matching 5 bases. CDR1 and CDR2 from the germline V gene are SGHRS and YFSETQ. V was pared by 5 bases and J by 1 base, with 7 bases between. This CDR3 spans 13 amino acids. The CDR3 protein is CASSGGSYNEQFF. In DNA form, the CDR3 reads TGCGCCAGCAGTGGGGGATCCTACAATGAGCAGTTCTTC.

This chain joins TRBV5-1 and TRBJ2-3; D is possibly TRBD2 (6 bases). V lost 3 bases and J 2 bases, leaving 7 bases between the germline ends. Germline V lookup: CDR1 SGHRS, CDR2 YFSETQ. This CDR3 region has 13 residues. The CDR3 is CASSWDFTDTQYF. The CDR3 DNA reads as TGCGCCAGCAGCTGGGACTTCACAGATACGCAGTATTTT.

V and J are TRBV7-9 and TRBJ1-2; 9 positions agree with TRBD1. Trimming removed 6 bases from V and 8 bases from J; junction bases left unmatched: 10. CDR1 is SEHNR, CDR2 FQNEAQ, per germline (reference sequence). The CDR3 runs 14 residues. The CDR3 DNA sequence: TGTGCCAGCAGACAATCGGGACAGGGTCTGGGCTACACCTTC. It encodes CASRQSGQGLGYTF. Based on the CDR3 plus reference TRBV7-9 and TRBJ1-2, the full variable domain is DTGVSQNPRHKITKRGQNVTFRCDPISEHNRLYWYRQTLGQGPEFLTYFQNEAQLEKSRLLSDRFSAERPKGSFSTLEIQRTEQGDSAMYLCASRQSGQGLGYTFGSGTRLTVV.

This clone showed up just once. The CDR3 sequence: CASSSSRTGSGNTIYF. The CDR3 nucleotides are TGTGCCAGCAGCTCATCCCGAACGGGCTCTGGAAACACCATATATTTT. The chain uses TRBV11-2 and TRBJ1-3; D gene uncertain. This CDR3 spans 16 amino acids. Germline V gene lookup returns CDR1 SGHAT and CDR2 FQNNGV. V was trimmed by 4 bases and J by 0 bases, leaving 13 bases between them.

J is TRBJ2-3 and V is TRBV19, with D perhaps matching TRBD2 (5 bases). CDR3 size: 15 residues. Trimming removed 6 bases at V and 2 bases at J, with 15 bases between. Germline V gene lookup returns CDR1 LNHDA and CDR2 SQIVND (reference sequence). The DNA of the CDR3 is TGTGCCAGTAGAGAGGGCGGTTTCCTCACAGATACGCAGTATTTT. Translating it yields CASREGGFLTDTQYF. Using reference TRBV19 and TRBJ2-3 for the parts outside the CDR3, the full variable domain is DGGITQSPKYLFRKEGQNVTLSCEQNLNHDAMYWYRQDPGQGLRLIYYSQIVNDFQKGDIAEGYSVSREKKESFPLTVTSAQKNPTAFYLCASREGGFLTDTQYFGPGTRLTVL.

The chain carries TRBV5-1 and TRBJ1-6, with D possibly being TRBD1 (6 bases). Germline V CDR1 and CDR2: SGHRS, YFSETQ. The CDR3 loop spans 14 amino acids. The V gene lost 2 bases and the J gene lost 10 bases, with 13 bases spanning the gap. The DNA of the CDR3 is TGCGCCAGCAGCTTACCCAGGGGTAGCTCACCCCTCCACTTT. Translation gives CASSLPRGSSPLHF.

The chain is built from TRBV10-3 and TRBJ1-1; D is undetermined. Germline assignment: CDR1 ENHRY and CDR2 SYGVKD. Trimming removed 3 bases at V and 0 bases at J, with 5 bases between. The CDR3 is 13 amino acids. CDR3 amino acids: CAISEWVNTEAFF. The CDR3 coding sequence is TGTGCCATCAGTGAATGGGTGAACACTGAAGCTTTCTTT.

The table lists this clone with a count of one. The DNA of the CDR3 is TGTGCCAGCAGCTTAAGTTCAGGGCCCAGGGGCAATGAGCAGTTCTTC. Residues: CASSLSSGPRGNEQFF. V and J are TRBV11-2 and TRBJ2-1, with D perhaps matching TRBD1 (6 bases). The V end lost 2 bases, the J end lost 6 bases, and 17 bases lay between the germline ends. From germline, CDR1 is SGHAT and CDR2 FQNNGV. This CDR3 contains 16 residues.

Here the CDR3 DNA reads TGCGCCAGCAGTAGGACAGGGGAAATTGGGTCCTACGAGCAGTACTTC. It specifies CASSRTGEIGSYEQYF. This chain joins TRBV5-1 and TRBJ2-7; the match to TRBD1 covers 9 bases. The CDR3 is made up of 16 amino acids. The V segment lost 5 bases and the J segment 1 base; nucleotides outside the gene matches: 10. CDR1 is SGHRS and CDR2 is YFSETQ in the germline V gene.

This sequence joins TRBV2 and TRBJ2-3; no clear D. The CDR3 totals 14 residues. The V gene's germline CDR1 is SNHLY and CDR2 FYNNEI. V was pared by 1 base and J by 2 bases, with 7 bases between. CDR3 loop: CASSEDMPTDTQYF. The DNA for the CDR3 is TGTGCCAGCAGTGAAGACATGCCCACAGATACGCAGTATTTT.

V usage is TRBV19 and J usage is TRBJ2-5; D may be TRBD2 (6 bases). This CDR3 region has 11 residues. V was pared by 10 bases and J by 4 bases, with 10 bases between. From germline, CDR1 is LNHDA and CDR2 SQIVND (reference sequence). The CDR3 reads CATLGGETQYF. The CDR3 DNA follows: TGTGCCACTTTGGGAGGAGAGACCCAGTACTTC.

The rearrangement links TRBV27 to TRBJ2-1; D is unresolved. Germline CDR1 and CDR2: MNHEY and SMNVEV (reference sequence). The V and J ends lost 7 bases and 2 bases respectively, with 15 bases between them. The CDR3 sequence is 15 residues long. This chain's CDR3 is CASNKAKPTYNEQFF. Written as DNA, the CDR3 is TGTGCCAGCAATAAGGCCAAACCTACCTACAATGAGCAGTTCTTC.

The gene calls are TRBV5-1 and TRBJ2-1; 7 nucleotides line up with TRBD1. The CDR3 spans 18 residues. Germline-derived CDR1 and CDR2 are SGHRS and YFSETQ. Losses at the gene ends were 4 bases for V and 0 bases for J; bases not matched to a gene: 13. The CDR3 loop reads CASSAGTVSVGSYNEQFF. For the CDR3, the DNA is TGCGCCAGCAGCGCCGGGACAGTCAGTGTGGGCTCCTACAATGAGCAGTTCTTC.

This chain connects TRBV19 to TRBJ1-5; D may be TRBD1 (5 bases). The CDR3 contains 16 residues. Germline-derived CDR1 and CDR2 are LNHDA and SQIVND (reference sequence). V was trimmed by 8 bases and J by 2 bases, leaving 19 bases between them. Here the CDR3 reads CASQDGHPRGNQPQHF. The CDR3 DNA reads TGTGCCAGTCAGGACGGCCACCCCAGGGGCAATCAGCCCCAGCATTTT. Complete variable domain (other parts from reference TRBV19 and TRBJ1-5): DGGITQSPKYLFRKEGQNVTLSCEQNLNHDAMYWYRQDPGQGLRLIYYSQIVNDFQKGDIAEGYSVSREKKESFPLTVTSAQKNPTAFYLCASQDGHPRGNQPQHFGDGTRLSIL.

The chain couples TRBV6-5 to TRBJ1-1; D call uncertain. This CDR3 region has 15 residues. V lost 7 bases to trimming and J lost 4 bases, with 19 bases between them. CDR1 is MNHEY and CDR2 is SVGAGI in the germline V gene. CDR3 amino acids: CASTHGSGRGTEAFF. The CDR3 nucleotides read TGTGCCAGCACTCACGGGTCAGGAAGAGGCACTGAAGCTTTCTTT.

This chain connects TRBV11-2 to TRBJ2-6, with D tentatively TRBD1 or TRBD2 (6 bases each). Germline-derived CDR1 and CDR2 are SGHAT and FQNNGV. The CDR3 sequence is 15 residues long. Trimming took off 1 base at V and 4 bases at J, with 8 bases between the two ends. In DNA form, the CDR3 reads TGTGCCAGCAGCTTAGCGGGGGCCGGGGCCAACGTCCTGACTTTC. The encoded protein is CASSLAGAGANVLTF.

CDR3 sequence reads: CASRIGQFNTEAFF. CDR3 coding DNA: TGTGCCAGTAGGATCGGACAGTTTAACACTGAAGCTTTCTTT. V is TRBV19 and J is TRBJ1-1; maybe TRBD1 (6 bases). The length of the CDR3 is 14 residues. Germline CDR1 LNHDA, CDR2 SQIVND (reference sequence). Deletions cut 6 bases from V and 2 bases from J, with 13 bases between.

This clone was counted between two and nine times. In DNA, the CDR3 is TGTGCCCGTGGACAGGGGCGCGGGACTGAAGCTTTCTTT. Its translation is CARGQGRGTEAFF. The chain is built from TRBV30 and TRBJ1-1; 9 positions match TRBD1. From germline, CDR1 is GTSNPN and CDR2 SVGIG (reference sequence). The CDR3 totals 13 residues. V was clipped by 8 bases and J by 5 bases; unmatched bases: 9.

The chain joins TRBV19 to TRBJ1-5, with D unresolved. Per the germline V gene, CDR1 is LNHDA and CDR2 is SQIVND (reference sequence). Trimming took off 3 bases at V and 5 bases at J, with 8 bases between the two ends. The CDR3 sequence is 13 residues long. The CDR3 sequence: CASSIKLDQPQHF. CDR3 DNA: TGTGCCAGTAGTATTAAATTGGATCAGCCCCAGCATTTT.

V and J are TRBV10-2 and TRBJ1-1, with 8 bases identical to TRBD1. The CDR3 covers 14 residues. Trimming at V came to 6 bases and at J to 4 bases, leaving 7 bases not matched to a gene. Per the germline V gene, CDR1 is WSHSY and CDR2 is SAAADI. DNA for the CDR3: TGCGCCAGCAGGGACAGGGAATTGAGCACTGAAGCTTTCTTT. It translates to CASRDRELSTEAFF.

This clone has a single count. The chain has TRBV5-1 and TRBJ2-3, with TRBD1 matching over 9 bases. This CDR3 has 14 amino acids. Trimming cost V 5 bases and J 5 bases; bases outside gene matches: 6. Germline loops: CDR1 SGHRS, CDR2 YFSETQ. CDR3 bases: TGCGCCAGCAGTCTGGACAGGGGTGGAGATACGCAGTATTTT. It yields the protein CASSLDRGGDTQYF.

The J gene is TRBJ2-2, the V gene TRBV5-4; D unresolved. The CDR3 length is 15 residues. Trimming pared 0 bases from V and 4 bases from J, leaving 10 bases between. CDR1 is SGHNT, CDR2 YYREEE, per germline (reference sequence). The CDR3 DNA follows: TGTGCCAGCAGCTTGGCGTACCCGGGCACCGGGGAGCTGTTTTTT. Residues: CASSLAYPGTGELFF.